The text below deals with one TCR beta chain. This clonotype occurred a few times. No antigen is known for it. Base-call qualities are not available, and no considerably larger clone is one nucleotide away. This record belongs to a study of T cells in Graves' hyperthyroidism and ophthalmopathy (dated by TCRdb to between 2018 and 2020). About the investigation overall: Peripheral blood samples were taken at the time of initial diagnosis, prior to any treatment. TCR V-J signatures able to tell the groups apart were searched for in a discovery cohort of 100 or so patients, of whom 43 had Graves' ophthalmopathy and 55 to 60 had stable Graves' hyperthyroidism. An independent validation cohort of fewer than 20 hyperthyroidism patients and approximately 16 patients who later progressed to ophthalmopathy tested prospective prediction of ophthalmopathy. The roughly 100 discovery patients were randomly divided into training and test sets at a 7:3 ratio. In roughly six Graves' hyperthyroidism patients, the study also compared T-cell repertoires from thyroid tissue with T-cell repertoires from blood. After blood sampling, hyperthyroidism patients were treated with methimazole at a starting dose of 30 mg daily, and ophthalmopathy patients were treated with high-dose intravenous methylprednisolone. TCR Vbeta CDR3 sequencing of 135 peripheral blood samples (roughly 43 ophthalmopathy, around 80 hyperthyroidism and approximately 17 progressor patients) is reported in the paper.

Stable Graves' hyperthyroidism was defined as the absence of progression to ophthalmopathy over 18 months of follow-up. Hyperthyroidism patients were newly diagnosed, had a disease duration of under 2 months, and were aged 18 to 65 years. The study excluded patients with uncontrolled infections, other autoimmune diseases, pregnancy or lactation. Diagnoses were based on clinical symptoms, serum thyroxine and TRAb, thyroid ultrasound and orbital computed tomography. PBMCs were separated from roughly 10 ml of fresh peripheral blood using Ficoll-Paque density gradient centrifugation. Total RNA was extracted with Trizol reagent, and quality was checked on an Agilent 2100 Bioanalyzer. V is reduced by 11 bases and J by 1 base, leaving a spacing of 20 bases between them. The CDR3 starts with the cysteine, ends with the phenylalanine, and has 15 residues. Only CDR3 DNA is held: 45 bases, read in frame from base 1. The germline V gene (reference sequence) specifies SEHNR as CDR1 and FQNEAQ as CDR2.

Amplification of TCR beta CDR3 regions was carried out from RNA transcripts. The first round of RT-PCR for the TCR CDR3 was performed with the HTBI primer set and the Qiagen OneStep RT-PCR kit. Libraries were constructed in a second round of multiplex PCR, after which size selection and purification were performed. Sequencing of the libraries was done on an Illumina HiSeq2000 using paired-end 100 bp reads. The study's processing was this. SOAPnuke was used to process the raw data, throwing out any read that contained adapters or uncalled bases, had a mean Phred below 15, or lacked an exact constant-primer or identifier match. COPE v1.2.5 was used to merge the high-quality paired reads, and each unique nucleotide sequence was defined as a clonotype. MiTCR v1.1 was used to align the clonotypes against IMGT TRBV, TRBD and TRBJ reference segments. Analysis was restricted to V-J combinations with a frequency above 0.0001, which covered roughly 99% of repertoires. The TCS score was defined as F50 (clonal expansion) divided by E x V (chaos), with BLOSUM62-based TCRdist calculated between CDR3 peptides within each V-J. Welch's t-statistics and random forest reduced 500 to 550 V-J features to 13, which were used in a naive Bayes classifier (R e1071). In-frame beta chains were kept once TCRdb had trimmed the public reads at Q25 with fastp and called clones with MiXCR. Here each entry gathers all rows of one CDR3 protein and keeps the most common genes and DNA. None of the V and J calls come from the authors' own analysis; TCRdb made them. The sample includes about 480,000 distinct CDR3 sequences, with about 15% observed a single time. The top ten clonotypes cover about a sixth of the sample.

What the work shows at the level of the full study, not this receptor alone: In cross-validation, a model built on a 13 V-J signature told ophthalmopathy apart from stable hyperthyroidism with approximately 90% sensitivity and approximately 81% specificity, and in testing the same model reached 80%/75%. No statistical method was used to set the sample size in advance, and investigators knew the group allocation. During validation, the model predicted progression to ophthalmopathy a median of approximately 6.5 months ahead of onset, with almost 71% sensitivity and about 75% specificity. Blood samples also contained most of the expanded thyroid clonotypes (frequency above 0.001), which suggests that blood repertoires may reflect thyroid immune responses.

The TCR comes from a young woman with Graves' hyperthyroidism. The specimen sequenced was blood. The chain is encoded by TRBV7-9 joined to TRBJ1-2; no D gene is confidently identified. This receptor has the CDR3 CASSPDGRGNYGYTF. The nucleotide sequence is TGTGCCTCATCCCCGGACGGTCGGGGTAACTATGGCTACACCTTC.